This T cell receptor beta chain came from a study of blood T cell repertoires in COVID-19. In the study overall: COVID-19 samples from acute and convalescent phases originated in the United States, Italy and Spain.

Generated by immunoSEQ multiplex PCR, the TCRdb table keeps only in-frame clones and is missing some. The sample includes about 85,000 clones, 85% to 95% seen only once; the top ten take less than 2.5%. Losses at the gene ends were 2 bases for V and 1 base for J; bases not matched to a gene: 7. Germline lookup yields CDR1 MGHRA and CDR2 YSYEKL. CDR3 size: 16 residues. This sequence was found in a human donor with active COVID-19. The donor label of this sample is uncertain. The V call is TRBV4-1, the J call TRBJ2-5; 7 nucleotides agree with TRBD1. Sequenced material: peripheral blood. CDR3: CASSQLSRDSQETQYF. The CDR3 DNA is TGCGCCAGCAGCCAACTATCCCGGGACAGCCAAGAGACCCAGTACTTC.